The entry below describes one T cell receptor beta chain. Its antigen is as yet unknown. From the 5' RACE reads, TCRdb called clonotypes with MiXCR, one entry per CDR3 protein. The sample includes some 220,000 distinct CDR3 sequences, 5.5% to 7.5% of them seen just once. The entry originates in a study of CD8 T cells in ankylosing spondylitis. Whole-study results and caveats: Some motif variants were previously reported in reactive arthritis synovial fluid and blood. Within ankylosing spondylitis blood, a TCR beta motif made up of under 10 highly homologous variants appeared to be characteristic. With a CD8+ phenotype, disease-linked clones were relatively rare in peripheral blood.

V shed 0 bases and J shed 0 bases, with 7 bases lying between them. The CDR3 is 15 amino acids. Germline V lookup: CDR1 MNHEY, CDR2 SMNVEV (reference sequence). The TCR originated in a male donor with ankylosing spondylitis. This sequence joins TRBV27 and TRBJ2-3; D uncertain. The sequencing sample was made of blood, either unsorted or a sorted T cell fraction (not recorded which). This CDR3 is CASSLSSYSTDTQYF. The CDR3, as DNA: TGTGCCAGCAGTTTATCTAGTTACAGCACAGATACGCAGTATTTT.